One T cell receptor (beta chain) is described in this entry. Its antigen remains unknown. Once obtained from cultured CD4+ T cells, the DNA was sequenced using the Oncomine TCR Beta short-read assay. Each CDR3 protein is one row after TCRdb ran MiXCR on the PCR reads. The sample records several thousand distinct CDR3 sequences, around 24% being singletons. This sample was taken from a study of vaccination and CD4 T cells after COVID-19. Study-level background: The makeup of the convalescents was six males and four females, two of them Hispanic. Post-vaccine sample collection happened at a median of approximately 79 days after dose two, ranging 14 to 241. Cells were stimulated with overlapping spike peptide pools from SARS-CoV-2, HCoV-NL63, HCoV-OC43 and HCoV-229E.

The junction had 9 bases not matched to a gene; V was cut back by 5 bases and J by 8 bases. Per germline, CDR1 SGHTA and CDR2 FQGTGA. The CDR3 length is 14 residues. Treatment meaning: roughly ten-day PBMC culture with coronavirus spike peptide pools or control peptides (ViraFEST assay). Researchers collected the unexposed donor's CD4+ T cells before the COVID-19 pandemic (2011-2018). The chain has TRBV7-3 and TRBJ2-3, with 8 nucleotides matching TRBD1. The TCR originated in a human donor in good health. The sequenced sample consisted of CD4+ T cells from blood, cultured in vitro. The CDR3: CASSPNAGGGTQYF. CDR3 DNA: TGTGCCAGCAGCCCCAACGCAGGGGGCGGTACGCAGTATTTT.